This TCR beta chain was sequenced for a study of T-cell memory formation after mild COVID-19. The study's findings and limits: Clones that contracted from day 15 to 85 were balanced CD4/CD8, while later expanders leaned CD4+.

Points on this clonotype: The antigen is unknown.

TCRdb re-analysed the 5' RACE reads in MiXCR, keeping a single row per CDR3 protein. The table includes 550,000 to 700,000 distinct CDR3 sequences, about a sixth detected once. J gave up 12 bases and V 4 bases, and 9 bases lay outside the gene matches. Germline loops: CDR1 LGHDT, CDR2 YNNKEL (reference sequence). The CDR3 runs to 16 residues. This receptor was taken from an adult woman who had mild COVID-19 (a few samples of this study predate the infection). Cell type and time point are not known. This chain connects TRBV3-1 to TRBJ2-1; 16 bases agree with TRBD2. The sequenced material came from PBMCs or a T cell subset sorted from them (not recorded which). The CDR3 DNA is TGTGCCAGCAGCCTCACCGGGACTAGCGGGGGGGCTCGGCAGTTCTTC. It yields the protein CASSLTGTSGGARQFF.